These 6 T cell receptor beta chains share one sample of origin, sequenced in a study of PD-1 blockade in classical Hodgkin lymphoma. Measured with immunoSEQ multiplex PCR; TCRdb has only the in-frame clones, and not every one. The repertoire holds about 20,000 clones, with around three quarters as singletons. The time point denotes: cycle 4 day 1 (C4D1), after less than 7 weeks of nivolumab. Relapse after autologous stem cell transplantation occurred in every patient, and brentuximab vedotin exposure varied. By magnetic negative selection, CD4+ T cells were purified from thawed PBMCs. The sample here was CD4+ T cells from blood, taken before the fourth cycle of nivolumab. The receptors shown here come from a human donor with classical Hodgkin lymphoma.

Written as DNA, the CDR3 is TGTGCTAGTGGTTTTGGGACAACCGAAGAGACCCAGTACTTC. This codes for CASGFGTTEETQYF. This chain joins TRBV12-5 and TRBJ2-5; D may be TRBD1 (6 bases). Per the germline V gene, CDR1 is LGHNT and CDR2 is FRNRAP. This CDR3 region has 14 residues. V was cut by 3 bases and J by 3 bases, with 11 bases left in between.

This clone is deemed medium-sized. The chain is built from TRBV18 and TRBJ1-6, with D possibly TRBD1 on 5 matching bases. The CDR3 covers 13 residues. V was pared by 2 bases and J by 9 bases, with 8 bases between. CDR1 is KGHSH, CDR2 LQKENI, per germline. The CDR3 loop reads CASSPGGGSPLHF. CDR3 bases: TGTGCCAGCTCACCAGGGGGGGGTTCACCCCTCCACTTT.

J is TRBJ1-2 and V is TRBV5-1, with a weak D call TRBD1 (5 bases). Trimming stripped 1 base from V and 7 bases from J, with 17 bases between. This CDR3 is 15 amino acids long. Germline assignment: CDR1 SGHRS and CDR2 YFSETQ. Here the CDR3 DNA reads TGCGCCAGCAGCTTGATACCAGTGGATGGGGGTGGCTACACCTTC. It is translated as CASSLIPVDGGGYTF.

This rearrangement joins TRBV5-4 to TRBJ2-7; weak D call: TRBD2 (5 bases). Trimming cost V 3 bases and J 2 bases, with 12 bases left between them. The germline gives CDR1 SGHNT, CDR2 YYREEE (reference sequence). The CDR3 is made up of 14 amino acids. The CDR3 loop reads CASSSPPGTYEQYF. In DNA form, the CDR3 reads TGTGCCAGCAGCTCCCCGCCGGGAACCTACGAGCAGTACTTC. Using reference TRBV5-4 and TRBJ2-7 for the parts outside the CDR3, the full variable domain is ETGVTQSPTHLIKTRGQQVTLRCSSQSGHNTVSWYQQALGQGPQFIFQYYREEENGRGNFPPRFSGLQFPNYSSELNVNALELDDSALYLCASSSPPGTYEQYFGPGTRLTVT.

The chain employs TRBV5-5 and TRBJ1-4; D is unresolved. V was trimmed by 3 bases and J by 7 bases, leaving 10 bases between them. This CDR3 region has 13 residues. Germline V lookup: CDR1 SGHKS, CDR2 YYEKEE (reference sequence). The CDR3 here is CASSWVAAEKLFF. The CDR3 region has the DNA TGTGCCAGCAGCTGGGTCGCGGCTGAAAAACTGTTTTTT.

The V and J genes are TRBV5-4 and TRBJ2-3, with 8 bases fitting TRBD1. J lost 6 bases, V lost 1 base, and 10 bases had no gene match. This CDR3 comprises 16 residues. Germline V gene lookup returns CDR1 SGHNT and CDR2 YYREEE (reference sequence). CDR3 nucleotide sequence: TGTGCCAGCAGCTTGTGGGGGACAGGAGGGAGGGATACGCAGTATTTT. Translating gives CASSLWGTGGRDTQYF.